Each of the 9 T cell receptor beta chains below was sequenced from the same sample in a study of cytomegalovirus exposure and HLA in healthy donors. Data came from immunoSEQ multiplex PCR; TCRdb stores just in-frame clones and leaves some out. The sample shows roughly 50,000 clones, more than 90% of them seen only once. The source material was PBMCs. Receptors were obtained from a man in his late teens or twenties in good health and CMV-seronegative.

The CDR3 DNA reads as TGCGCCAGCAGTCCGACCGGGAGCGGAGAGACCCAGTACTTC. Protein: CASSPTGSGETQYF. The V call is TRBV5-1, the J call TRBJ2-5; possible D gene TRBD2, 6 bases. V was clipped by 5 bases and J by 4 bases, with 15 bases between them. CDR3 length equals 14 residues. Germline CDR1 and CDR2: SGHRS and YFSETQ.

This clone was recorded once. The V and J genes are TRBV5-4 and TRBJ1-2, with 7 bases lining up with TRBD1. Germline V gene data show CDR1 as SGHNT and CDR2 as YYREEE (reference sequence). The CDR3 loop spans 14 amino acids. V shed 2 bases and J 1 base; nucleotides not matched to a gene: 2. This chain's CDR3 is CASSLTGDNYGYTF. In DNA, the CDR3 is TGTGCCAGCAGCTTAACAGGGGATAACTATGGCTACACCTTC. The entire variable domain, with the rest obtained from reference TRBV5-4 and TRBJ1-2, is as follows: ETGVTQSPTHLIKTRGQQVTLRCSSQSGHNTVSWYQQALGQGPQFIFQYYREEENGRGNFPPRFSGLQFPNYSSELNVNALELDDSALYLCASSLTGDNYGYTFGSGTRLTVV.

This clone occurred a few times. V and J are TRBV10-2 and TRBJ2-2; D is unresolved. CDR3 length: 13 amino acids. Germline CDR1 and CDR2: WSHSY and SAAADI. V was clipped by 7 bases and J by 3 bases, with 9 bases between them. The CDR3 loop is CASTADYTGELFF. CDR3 nucleotide sequence: TGCGCCAGCACCGCAGACTACACCGGGGAGCTGTTTTTT.

The chain uses TRBV5-1 and TRBJ2-7; maybe TRBD2 (6 bases). The CDR3 extends over 12 amino acids. Trimming removed 4 bases at V and 5 bases at J, with 10 bases between. Looked up from germline, CDR1 is SGHRS and CDR2 is YFSETQ. This CDR3 is CASSPGVHEQYF. The DNA of the CDR3 is TGCGCCAGCAGCCCGGGGGTCCACGAGCAGTACTTC.

The chain employs TRBV11-2 and TRBJ2-3; 10 bases line up with TRBD1. With V trimmed by 5 bases and J by 4 bases, 9 bases remained unmatched. Germline V gene data show CDR1 as SGHAT and CDR2 as FQNNGV. This CDR3 spans 16 amino acids. The CDR3 DNA reads TGTGCCAGCAGCGACGTGACAGGGGGCTGGTCAGATACGCAGTATTTT. Protein: CASSDVTGGWSDTQYF.

This chain links TRBV19 with TRBJ2-7, with D maybe TRBD2 (5 bases). There are 13 residues in the CDR3. Trimming took off 5 bases at V and 3 bases at J, with 11 bases between the two ends. Germline V lookup: CDR1 LNHDA, CDR2 SQIVND (reference sequence). In DNA, the CDR3 is TGTGCCAGTAGTCCACGGAGGAGCTACGAGCAGTACTTC. Translation gives CASSPRRSYEQYF.

V gene TRBV28 combines with J gene TRBJ1-2, with unresolved D. Trimming took off 6 bases at V and 6 bases at J, with 8 bases between the two ends. CDR1 is MDHEN, CDR2 SYDVKM, per germline. The CDR3 loop spans 11 amino acids. CDR3 DNA: TGTGCCAGCAGACTTACTGATGGCTACACCTTC. Its protein is CASRLTDGYTF.

The chain combines TRBV6-1 with TRBJ2-1; 12 positions match TRBD2. The J segment lost 4 bases and the V segment lost 3 bases, leaving 1 base of the junction unmatched. Germline V lookup: CDR1 MNHNS, CDR2 SASEGT. The CDR3 is 15 residues long. CDR3 sequence reads: CASSETSGSYNEQFF. The CDR3, as DNA: TGTGCCAGCAGTGAGACTAGCGGGAGTTACAATGAGCAGTTCTTC.

Turning to this clone: The sample has other DNA sequences that encode this CDR3 too. For the CDR3, the DNA is TGTGCCAGTAGTATCGGGCAGGGGGCCTACGAGCAGTACTTC. Protein: CASSIGQGAYEQYF. The V and J genes are TRBV19 and TRBJ2-7; 7 bases align to TRBD1. Germline V gene sequence: CDR1 LNHDA, CDR2 SQIVND (reference sequence). Losses at the gene ends were 3 bases for V and 2 bases for J; bases not matched to a gene: 4. This CDR3 has 14 residues.